This TCR beta chain appears in the sequencing data of a study of T cells in Graves' hyperthyroidism and ophthalmopathy (dated by TCRdb to the late 2010s). General notes on the study: Peripheral blood samples were taken at the time of initial diagnosis, prior to any treatment. Prospective prediction of ophthalmopathy was tested in an independent validation cohort consisting of about 20 hyperthyroidism patients and 17 patients who later progressed to ophthalmopathy. After sampling, hyperthyroidism patients received methimazole starting at 30 mg daily, and ophthalmopathy patients received high-dose intravenous methylprednisolone. Thyroid tissue and blood T-cell repertoires from about six Graves' hyperthyroidism patients were also compared in the study. The roughly 100 discovery patients were divided at random into training and test sets in a 7:3 ratio. To identify distinguishing TCR V-J signatures, a discovery cohort of some 99 patients was used, comprising 43 with Graves' ophthalmopathy and around 57 with stable Graves' hyperthyroidism. The paper reports TCR Vbeta CDR3 sequencing of over 130 peripheral blood samples: around 45 ophthalmopathy, roughly 80 hyperthyroidism and about 17 progressor patients.

CDR1 and CDR2 are read off the germline V gene (reference sequence) as DFQATT and SNEGSKA. Clipping removes 5 bases from V and 0 bases from J, with 7 as the unmatched junction base count. The CDR3 spans 17 residues, from the cysteine through the phenylalanine. Just CDR3 DNA is preserved here, 51 bases in frame from base 1. Graves' hyperthyroidism was defined as stable when no progression to ophthalmopathy occurred over 18 months of follow-up. The hyperthyroidism patients were between 18 and 65 years old and newly diagnosed, with a disease duration of less than 2 months. Patients with uncontrolled infections, other autoimmune diseases, pregnancy or lactation were excluded. Diagnoses were based on clinical symptoms, serum thyroxine and TRAb, thyroid ultrasound and orbital computed tomography. PBMCs were isolated from more than 8 ml of fresh peripheral blood by Ficoll-Paque density gradient centrifugation. Total RNA was extracted with Trizol reagent, and quality was checked on an Agilent 2100 Bioanalyzer.

The study at large found these results: In validation, the model predicted progression to ophthalmopathy with roughly 70% sensitivity and over 72% specificity, a median of approximately 6.5 months before onset. No statistical method was used to set the sample size in advance, and investigators knew the group allocation. A 13 V-J signature model separated ophthalmopathy from stable hyperthyroidism, with approximately 87% sensitivity and around 84% specificity in cross-validation and 80%/75% in testing. Blood samples also contained most of the expanded thyroid clonotypes (frequency above 0.001), which suggests that blood repertoires may reflect thyroid immune responses.

This clonotype was found a few times. Its antigen is unknown. Base qualities are not provided; no much larger clone lies one nucleotide away. TCR beta CDR3 regions were amplified from RNA transcripts. The TCR CDR3 was subjected to a first round of RT-PCR using the HTBI primer set and the Qiagen OneStep RT-PCR kit. The libraries were constructed in a second round of multiplex PCR and then size-selected and purified. The libraries were sequenced on an Illumina HiSeq2000 using paired-end 100 bp reads. For the original study's pipeline: SOAPnuke was used to process the raw data, throwing out any read that contained adapters or uncalled bases, had a mean Phred below 15, or lacked an exact constant-primer or identifier match. High-quality paired reads were merged using COPE v1.2.5, and each unique nucleotide sequence was defined as a clonotype. MiTCR v1.1 was used to align the clonotypes against IMGT TRBV, TRBD and TRBJ reference segments. The analysis included only V-J combinations with a frequency above 0.0001, which together covered 99% to 99.2% of the repertoires. The TCS score was defined as F50 (clonal expansion) divided by E x V (chaos), with BLOSUM62-based TCRdist calculated between CDR3 peptides within each V-J. Welch's t-statistics and random forest reduced approximately 520 V-J features to some 14, which were used in a naive Bayes classifier (R e1071). TCRdb reanalyzed the raw reads on its own, using fastp at Q25 for trimming and MiXCR for clone calling, and kept in-frame beta chains. Duplicate CDR3 protein sequences are folded into a single record with the most common DNA and genes. TCRdb, rather than the study authors, made the V and J calls. This sample comprises some 400,000 distinct CDR3 sequences, 14% of them detected only once. The ten biggest clones cover 11% of the sample.

This chain is built from TRBV20-1 and TRBJ2-3, with TRBD2 matching 14 junction bases. Specimen: blood. The receptor was derived from a woman aged 55-75 years with Graves' hyperthyroidism. The nucleotide sequence reads TGCAGTGCTGAGGGACTAGCGGGAGTGGGCAGCACAGATACGCAGTATTTT. This codes for CSAEGLAGVGSTDTQYF.